This passage covers 17 T cell receptor beta chains from one sample sequenced in a study of blood T cell repertoires in COVID-19. Here immunoSEQ multiplex PCR was the method, and the copy in TCRdb shows in-frame clones only, minus some. Of over 150,000 clones listed, 70% to 85% are singletons. The sequencing input was peripheral blood. These receptors were taken from a human donor in a cohort sampled during active COVID-19.

This clone was counted once. The J gene is TRBJ2-7, the V gene TRBV7-9, with 8 bases lining up with TRBD1. The CDR3 length is 14 residues. Per germline, CDR1 SEHNR and CDR2 FQNEAQ (reference sequence). Unmatched junction bases numbered 5, after V lost 4 bases and J lost 3 bases. This CDR3 is CASSSGTGSYEQYF. The DNA for the CDR3 is TGTGCCAGCAGCTCCGGGACAGGCAGCTACGAGCAGTACTTC.

This chain connects TRBV5-1 to TRBJ2-7, with TRBD1 matching 8 bases. CDR1 is SGHRS and CDR2 is YFSETQ in the germline V gene. The ends lost 4 bases at V and 8 bases at J; junction bases unmatched: 8. This CDR3 is 13 amino acids long. In nucleotides, the CDR3 is TGCGCCAGCAGCGTCGGACAGGGCCCCAAGCAGTACTTC. It specifies CASSVGQGPKQYF.

J is TRBJ2-1 and V is TRBV18, with a tentative D call TRBD2 (6 bases). The CDR3 spans 15 residues. CDR1 is KGHSH, CDR2 LQKENI, per germline. Between the trimmed V and J ends, which lost 6 bases and 4 bases, there was a span of 16 bases. CDR3 bases: TGTGCCAGCTCCCCTGGAGCGGGTGATTACAATGAGCAGTTCTTC. This encodes CASSPGAGDYNEQFF.

The chain couples TRBV5-1 to TRBJ2-2, with 12 bases fitting TRBD2. This CDR3 region has 17 residues. Germline CDR1 and CDR2: SGHRS and YFSETQ. After removal of 2 bases from V and 2 bases from J, the junction contained 4 bases not matched to a gene. CDR3 sequence (DNA): TGCGCCAGCAGCTTCCAACTAGCGGGAGGTAACACCGGGGAGCTGTTTTTT. This translates into CASSFQLAGGNTGELFF.

V and J are TRBV18 and TRBJ1-4; TRBD1 aligns across 8 bases. Germline-derived CDR1 and CDR2 are KGHSH and LQKENI. This CDR3 has 14 amino acids. Trimming took 4 bases from V and 6 from J; bases not matched to a gene: 4. CDR3 protein: CASSQDREDEKLFF. In DNA, the CDR3 is TGTGCCAGCTCACAGGACAGGGAAGATGAAAAACTGTTTTTT.

This chain links TRBV6-5 with TRBJ2-1, with D perhaps TRBD1 (6 bases). CDR1 and CDR2 from the germline V gene are MNHEY and SVGAGI. There are 13 residues in the CDR3. V was cut by 9 bases and J by 8 bases, with 17 bases left in between. CDR3 sequence (DNA): TGTGCCAGGGATCCCGGGACACCTTATGAGCAGTTCTTC. Its translation is CARDPGTPYEQFF.

In its sample, this clone was seen a few times. CDR3: CASSRGTSSGEQYF. The DNA of the CDR3 is TGTGCCAGCAGTAGAGGGACTAGCTCCGGGGAGCAGTACTTC. J is TRBJ2-7 and V is TRBV6-5; 9 bases agree with TRBD2. The V segment lost 5 bases and the J segment 7 bases; nucleotides outside the gene matches: 9. The CDR3 totals 14 residues. CDR1 is MNHEY and CDR2 is SVGAGI in the germline V gene.

The J gene is TRBJ1-2, the V gene TRBV3-1 (or the pseudogene TRBV3-2), with D uncertain. The V gene's germline CDR1 is LGHDT and CDR2 YNNKEL (reference sequence). V lost 0 bases and J lost 4, with 12 bases in between. CDR3 length: 15 amino acids. CDR3 bases: TGTGCCAGCAGCCAAGAAGGCACACTAACCTATGGCTACACCTTC. Translating it yields CASSQEGTLTYGYTF.

V and J are TRBV30 and TRBJ2-3; 16 positions match TRBD2. The ends lost 3 bases at V and 7 bases at J; junction bases unmatched: 4. CDR3 size: 15 residues. Germline V CDR1 and CDR2: GTSNPN, SVGIG (reference sequence). The CDR3 sequence: CAWRGLAGGTYTQYF. CDR3 bases: TGTGCCTGGAGGGGACTAGCGGGAGGGACCTATACGCAGTATTTT.

This sequence joins TRBV29-1 and TRBJ2-7, with 9 bases aligning to TRBD2. CDR3 size: 15 residues. CDR1 is SQVTM, CDR2 ANQGSEA, per germline. J lost 7 bases, V lost 7 bases, and 17 bases had no gene match. CDR3 coding DNA: TGCAGCGGGACCCTAGCGGGGTCCATCCGGGGGGAGCAGTACTTC. Its translation: CSGTLAGSIRGEQYF.

The genes are TRBV9 and TRBJ1-1, with TRBD1 identical over 8 bases. The V gene's germline CDR1 is SGDLS and CDR2 YYNGEE. This CDR3 comprises 15 residues. With V trimmed by 4 bases and J by 2 bases, 7 bases remained unmatched. The CDR3 loop is CASSPTGTGNTEAFF. Written as DNA, the CDR3 is TGTGCCAGCAGCCCGACCGGGACAGGTAACACTGAAGCTTTCTTT.

This chain links TRBV12-3 or TRBV12-4 with TRBJ2-7, with D possibly TRBD2 on 6 matching bases. This CDR3 has 12 residues. V was pared by 8 bases and J by 2 bases, with 10 bases between. The DNA of the CDR3 is TGTGCCAGCCGGGGAGGAACCTACGAGCAGTACTTC. It encodes CASRGGTYEQYF.

This clone appeared a single time. Other DNA sequences in the sample encode the same CDR3. The J gene is TRBJ2-5, the V gene TRBV30, with no clear D. CDR3 length equals 13 residues. CDR1 and CDR2 (germline): GTSNPN, SVGIG (reference sequence). The ends were cut back, 1 base at V and 4 bases at J, with 10 bases in the middle. The CDR3 coding sequence is TGTGCCTGGAGTGGGTTAGCACGAGAGACCCAGTACTTC. Translation: CAWSGLARETQYF.

J is TRBJ1-4 and V is TRBV15; D is perhaps TRBD1 (6 bases). With 8 bases removed from V and 5 bases from J, the gap between germline ends came to 12 bases. Germline V lookup: CDR1 LNHNV, CDR2 YYDKDF (reference sequence). CDR3 length equals 13 residues. The CDR3 is CATAGQPNEKLFF. CDR3 nucleotide sequence: TGTGCCACCGCAGGACAGCCCAATGAAAAACTGTTTTTT.

In DNA form, the CDR3 reads TGTGCCAGCTCGACAGGGGCGTCTGGGGCCAACGTCCTGACTTTC. It specifies CASSTGASGANVLTF. J is TRBJ2-6 and V is TRBV18; TRBD1 agrees at 8 bases. Per the germline V gene, CDR1 is KGHSH and CDR2 is LQKENI. This CDR3 has 15 residues. V lost 6 bases to trimming and J lost 1 base; unmatched junction nucleotides: 2.

This clone has only a few counts. The V gene is TRBV19, the J gene TRBJ2-1; D may be TRBD2 (5 bases). Trimming stripped 2 bases from V and 10 bases from J, with 12 bases between. Germline V gene sequence: CDR1 LNHDA, CDR2 SQIVND (reference sequence). CDR3 length equals 13 residues. The CDR3 sequence: CASSILGGREQFF. For the CDR3, the DNA is TGTGCCAGTAGTATATTAGGAGGACGGGAGCAGTTCTTC.

This clone appeared a few times. The chain carries TRBV24-1 and TRBJ2-7; 9 bases map to TRBD2. Per the germline V gene, CDR1 is KGHDR and CDR2 is SFDVKD. The trim removed 10 bases at V and 1 base at J, leaving 1 base unmatched. The CDR3 loop spans 12 amino acids. The CDR3 DNA sequence: TGTGCCACAACTAGCGGGTCCTACGAGCAGTACTTC. Amino acids: CATTSGSYEQYF.